A selection of T cell receptor beta chains follows, all from one sample in a study of post-analysis software for immune sequencing data. MiXCR was run by TCRdb on the PCR reads, yielding one entry per CDR3 protein. The data contain about 540,000 distinct CDR3 sequences, around a third of them singletons. The specimen sequenced was blood. These receptors originate from a girl younger than 18 with multiple sclerosis. The CDR3 runs from the conserved cysteine through the conserved F or W. The order of the fields is J gene, clone size, CDR3 length, V gene, D gene, CDR3 protein, CDR3 DNA. A D gene is named only where the DNA matches it firmly. The size entry is marked missing in some rows and otherwise reads once, few, many or a size class.

TRBJ1-2	few	15	TRBV12-3/TRBV12-4	TRBD1	CASTSRDSIIYGYTF	TGTGCCAGCACCTCCCGGGACAGTATTATCTATGGCTACACCTTC
TRBJ2-1	few	16	TRBV11-2	.	CASRPPGGGRSREQFF	TGTGCCAGCAGGCCCCCCGGGGGCGGGAGATCTCGTGAGCAGTTCTTC
TRBJ2-1	.	16	TRBV10-1	.	CASSGSGTPKGNEQFF	TGCGCCAGCAGTGGGTCGGGAACCCCTAAGGGCAATGAGCAGTTCTTC
TRBJ1-1	few	14	TRBV10-3	.	CAITPHGTNTEAFF	TGTGCCATCACCCCTCACGGGACCAACACTGAAGCTTTCTTT
TRBJ2-5	few	15	TRBV7-6	TRBD2	CASSLAGGGSETQYF	TGTGCCAGCAGCTTAGCTGGCGGGGGGTCGGAGACCCAGTACTTC
TRBJ1-4	.	13	TRBV10-3	TRBD1	CVIRGTGTEKLFF	TGTGTCATCAGGGGGACAGGGACTGAAAAACTGTTTTTT
TRBJ2-3	.	16	TRBV10-3	TRBD2	CATSGGADSSPDTQYF	TGTGCCACTAGCGGGGGGGCCGATTCGTCCCCAGATACGCAGTATTTT
TRBJ2-5	few	14	TRBV20-1	TRBD2	CSATGGGPGETQYF	TGCAGTGCAACCGGGGGGGGGCCAGGGGAGACCCAGTACTTC
TRBJ2-1	.	14	TRBV7-9	TRBD2	CASRASGGRIEQFF	TGTGCCAGCAGGGCTAGCGGGGGGAGGATTGAGCAGTTCTTC
TRBJ2-5	few	15	TRBV20-1	TRBD1	CSARTGTNVKETQYF	TGCAGTGCCAGGACAGGGACGAACGTTAAAGAGACCCAGTACTTC
TRBJ2-7	medium-sized	15	TRBV7-2	TRBD2	CASSLDPGLAWEQYF	TGTGCCAGCAGCTTAGACCCGGGACTAGCATGGGAGCAGTACTTC
TRBJ2-7	.	17	TRBV6-1	.	CASSERGSGVRAYEQYF	TGTGCCAGCAGTGAAAGAGGGTCGGGGGTAAGGGCCTACGAGCAGTACTTC
TRBJ2-7	few	16	TRBV5-1	TRBD1	CASSLSGQGASYEQYF	TGCGCCAGCAGCTTATCGGGACAGGGGGCCTCCTACGAGCAGTACTTC
TRBJ2-7	.	11	TRBV28	.	CASPPRGEQYF	TGTGCCAGCCCCCCTAGAGGCGAGCAGTACTTC
TRBJ2-6	few	13	TRBV10-3	.	CAITSSGANVLTF	TGTGCCATCACTAGCTCTGGGGCCAACGTCCTGACTTTC
TRBJ1-6	.	13	TRBV6-5	TRBD1	CASADRGNSPLHF	TGTGCCAGCGCTGACAGGGGCAATTCACCCCTCCACTTT
TRBJ2-3	.	12	TRBV14	.	CASSPGVGPQYF	TGTGCCAGCAGTCCAGGGGTCGGTCCGCAGTATTTT
TRBJ2-3	.	17	TRBV7-8	TRBD2	CASSPKRTSGVHATQYF	TGTGCCAGCAGCCCCAAACGGACTAGCGGGGTCCATGCTACGCAGTATTTT
TRBJ2-7	few	17	TRBV3-1	TRBD1	CASSQEVDRTYTYEQYF	TGTGCCAGCAGCCAAGAAGTGGACAGGACTTATACCTACGAGCAGTACTTC
TRBJ2-7	many	13	TRBV10-3	.	CAIRTSTGYEQYF	TGTGCCATCAGGACATCGACAGGCTACGAGCAGTACTTC
TRBJ2-3	.	17	TRBV12-3/TRBV12-4	.	CASSPLKVGAGTDTQYF	TGTGCCAGCTCTCCCCTAAAGGTCGGGGCTGGCACAGATACGCAGTATTTT
TRBJ1-6	.	13	TRBV7-3	.	CASSLNVNSPLHF	TGTGCCAGCAGCCTCAACGTGAATTCACCCCTCCACTTT
TRBJ2-7	.	16	TRBV12-3/TRBV12-4	.	CASRLQGEGPSYEQYF	TGTGCCAGCAGGCTACAGGGAGAGGGCCCCTCCTACGAGCAGTACTTC
TRBJ2-1	few	16	TRBV27	TRBD2	CASRGGGLSSYNEQFF	TGTGCCAGCAGGGGGGGGGGTCTAAGCTCCTACAATGAGCAGTTCTTC
TRBJ2-1	few	15	TRBV9	.	CASSVELAAYNEQFF	TGTGCCAGCAGCGTAGAACTAGCCGCCTACAATGAGCAGTTCTTC
TRBJ2-3	few	16	TRBV6-6	.	CASSPYSSASADTQYF	TGTGCCAGCAGCCCTTACTCTAGCGCAAGTGCAGATACGCAGTATTTT
TRBJ2-1	few	11	TRBV20-1	.	CSARPSEFGFF	TGCAGTGCTAGGCCCTCCGAGTTTGGGTTCTTC
TRBJ2-7	.	14	TRBV3-1	TRBD2	CASSRSGGRYEQYF	TGTGCCAGCAGTCGGAGCGGGGGCCGGTACGAGCAGTACTTC
TRBJ2-5	.	14	TRBV10-3	TRBD1	CAISRRDREETQYF	TGTGCCATCAGTCGCCGGGACAGAGAAGAGACCCAGTACTTC
TRBJ2-7	.	13	TRBV20-1	.	CSARQVYSYEQYF	TGCAGTGCTAGACAGGTCTATTCCTACGAGCAGTACTTC
TRBJ1-1	.	15	TRBV7-8	.	CASSFQGAMNTEAFF	TGTGCCAGCAGCTTTCAAGGGGCAATGAACACTGAAGCTTTCTTT
TRBJ2-1	.	15	TRBV5-1	TRBD1	CATRSSTGVGNEQFF	TGCGCCACGCGAAGCTCGACAGGGGTTGGTAATGAGCAGTTCTTC
TRBJ1-2	.	12	TRBV20-1	.	CSATAGSYGYTF	TGCAGTGCTACGGCCGGGAGCTATGGCTACACCTTC
TRBJ1-5	.	15	TRBV20-1	.	CSAPLGGNSNQPQHF	TGCAGTGCCCCCCTCGGGGGAAATAGCAATCAGCCCCAGCATTTT
TRBJ1-4	few	13	TRBV2	.	CASEGGTNEKLFF	TGTGCCAGCGAGGGGGGAACTAATGAAAAACTGTTTTTT
TRBJ2-1	.	15	TRBV9	TRBD1	CASSGRDRGPNEQFF	TGTGCCAGCAGCGGCCGGGACAGGGGGCCAAATGAGCAGTTCTTC
TRBJ2-5	many	13	TRBV20-1	.	CSAPRGAQETQYF	TGCAGTGCCCCGAGGGGGGCGCAAGAGACCCAGTACTTC
TRBJ2-7	few	14	TRBV5-1	TRBD1	CASSPRDRMYEQYF	TGCGCCAGCAGCCCTAGGGACAGGATGTACGAGCAGTACTTC
TRBJ2-4	.	18	TRBV7-2	.	CASSLFAVRGAAKNIQYF	TGTGCCAGCAGCTTATTCGCCGTTCGGGGGGCCGCCAAAAACATTCAGTACTTC
TRBJ2-2	.	13	TRBV5-5	.	CASSLGVLGELFF	TGTGCCAGCAGCTTGGGGGTCCTGGGGGAGCTGTTTTTT
TRBJ2-5	.	14	TRBV20-1	TRBD1	CSARDRVNQETQYF	TGCAGTGCTAGGGACAGGGTGAACCAAGAGACCCAGTACTTC
TRBJ1-5	.	16	TRBV5-7	.	CASSFRPKSSNQPQHF	TGTGCCAGCAGCTTTCGTCCCAAAAGTTCCAATCAGCCCCAGCATTTT
TRBJ1-1	few	13	TRBV20-1	.	CSATPYGGTEAFF	TGCAGTGCTACCCCATACGGGGGCACTGAAGCTTTCTTT
TRBJ1-1	few	14	TRBV29-1	TRBD1	CSVVGGQGATEAFF	TGCAGCGTTGTGGGGGGACAGGGGGCCACTGAAGCTTTCTTT
TRBJ2-4	many	14	TRBV20-1	.	CSVRVGLAKNIQYF	TGCAGTGTTAGGGTAGGACTAGCCAAAAACATTCAGTACTTC
TRBJ2-3	few	13	TRBV6-5	.	CASSDKGTDTQYF	TGTGCCAGCAGTGACAAAGGCACAGATACGCAGTATTTT
TRBJ2-5	few	15	TRBV18	TRBD1	CASSPFPDRGETQYF	TGTGCCAGCTCACCATTCCCCGACAGGGGGGAGACCCAGTACTTC
TRBJ1-2	.	14	TRBV29-1	.	CSVEPKGLPYGYTF	TGCAGCGTTGAACCCAAGGGCCTTCCCTATGGCTACACCTTC
TRBJ2-3	.	16	TRBV10-3	TRBD2	CTISHLAGASTDTQYF	TGTACCATCAGTCACCTAGCGGGGGCTAGCACAGATACGCAGTATTTT
TRBJ1-1	.	13	TRBV6-5	.	CASSYRLTGEAFF	TGTGCCAGCAGTTACAGACTGACGGGTGAAGCTTTCTTT
TRBJ1-5	.	13	TRBV20-1	.	CSALSRGNQPQHF	TGCAGTGCATTGAGCAGGGGCAATCAGCCCCAGCATTTT
TRBJ2-5	.	13	TRBV3-1	.	CASSPEIRETQYF	TGTGCCAGCAGCCCAGAAATACGGGAGACCCAGTACTTC
TRBJ2-1	.	15	TRBV7-2	.	CASSLVWGGGNEQFF	TGTGCCAGCAGCTTAGTGTGGGGGGGCGGCAATGAGCAGTTCTTC
TRBJ2-4	.	14	TRBV12-3/TRBV12-4	TRBD2	CAGTLRDGGDIQYF	TGTGCCGGCACCCTCAGGGACGGGGGGGACATTCAGTACTTC
TRBJ1-1	.	14	TRBV7-3	.	CASSLGPSNTEAFF	TGTGCCAGCAGCTTGGGACCGTCGAACACTGAAGCTTTCTTT
TRBJ2-5	.	13	TRBV6-2/TRBV6-3	.	CASSSSSSGEQYF	TGTGCCAGCAGTTCCTCTAGCTCCGGTGAGCAGTACTTC
TRBJ2-3	.	14	TRBV18	TRBD2	CASSPPGLADTQYF	TGTGCCAGCTCACCACCGGGACTAGCGGATACGCAGTATTTT
TRBJ2-3	.	14	TRBV10-2	.	CASSGSSSIYTQYF	TGCGCCAGCAGTGGAAGCAGCTCCATATATACGCAGTATTTT